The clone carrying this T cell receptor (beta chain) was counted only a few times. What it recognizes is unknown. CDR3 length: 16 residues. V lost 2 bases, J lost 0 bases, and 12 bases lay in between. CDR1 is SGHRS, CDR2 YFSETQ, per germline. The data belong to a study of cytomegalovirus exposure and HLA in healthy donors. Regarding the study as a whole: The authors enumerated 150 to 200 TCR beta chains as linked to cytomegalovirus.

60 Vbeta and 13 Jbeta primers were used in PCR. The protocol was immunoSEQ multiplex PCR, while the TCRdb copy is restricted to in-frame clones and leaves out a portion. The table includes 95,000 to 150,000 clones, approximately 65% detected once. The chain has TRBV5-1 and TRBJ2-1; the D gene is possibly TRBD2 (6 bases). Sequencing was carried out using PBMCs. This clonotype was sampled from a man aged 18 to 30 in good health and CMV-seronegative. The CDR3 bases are TGCGCCAGCAGCTTTTCTCGGGGGAGCTCCTACAATGAGCAGTTCTTC. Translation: CASSFSRGSSYNEQFF. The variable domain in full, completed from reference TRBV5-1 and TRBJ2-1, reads KAGVTQTPRYLIKTRGQQVTLSCSPISGHRSVSWYQQTPGQGLQFLFEYFSETQRNKGNFPGRFSGRQFSNSRSEMNVSTLELGDSALYLCASSFSRGSSYNEQFFGPGTRLTVL.